Listed below are T cell receptor beta chains from one sample, sequenced in a study of molecular identifiers for immune sequencing clone quantification. TCRdb processed the PCR reads anew with MiXCR; each CDR3 protein has one entry. Altogether under 75,000 distinct CDR3 sequences are present, about 19% being singletons, with the ten largest covering 1.4%. Sequenced material: naive CD8+ T cells from blood, with Jurkat cell RNA spiked in. Receptors were obtained from a human donor in good health. Some libraries in this study had Jurkat cell RNA spiked in. CDR3s leave out the opening cysteine and the closing phenylalanine or tryptophan. Fields, in order: V gene, CDR3 protein.

TRBV4-1 | ASSYSGSSYEQY
TRBV15 | ATSRGSGPTYEQY
TRBV7-9 | AGGNGGGEIQETQY
TRBV27 | ASSPLGSYTDTQY
TRBV11-3 | ASSLIGQGQQQY
TRBV5-1 | ASSLAFREKTYNEQF
TRBV7-9 | ASSPTLAGADTQY
TRBV27 | ASSLSPLSEQY
TRBV28 | ASSARGGGNTIH
TRBV29-1 | SVQPLGAIGELF
TRBV6-2/TRBV6-3 | ASRGTVMNTEAF
TRBV5-1 | ASSYAGTGGLDEQF
TRBV5-4 | ASSLPAGDGGRRGHTDTQY
TRBV30 | AGGVPLYNEQF
TRBV19 | ASSQTGLTDTQY
TRBV20-1 | SAWRGGQGHTEAF
TRBV28 | ASSFAVRGPGQGKYEQY
TRBV29-1 | SVGGGGLGLAGVDEQF
TRBV7-9 | ASGHVPGEQY
TRBV7-8 | ASSLEVGRSNQPQH
TRBV6-1 | ASSYTGVLTYEQY
TRBV28 | ASSLYTGPRGYT
TRBV7-9 | ASAQAVQETQY
TRBV11-3 | ASSTGQGIPETQY
TRBV5-6 | ASSFGMGQPQH
TRBV15 | ATSRSRQNTNYGYT
TRBV10-3 | AISGKVYEQY
TRBV7-2 | ASSPNSGRGGETQY
TRBV3-1 | ASSQMLASGNNEQF
TRBV6-1 | ASSGGVTDTQY
TRBV13 | ASSTQETQY
TRBV7-9 | ASSPMTSGAPQETQY
TRBV30 | AWSAGPYNEQF
TRBV12-3/TRBV12-4 | ASSFGSGQHNEQF
TRBV5-6 | ASSLARDRPSLGELF
TRBV3-1 | ASSQLVFRSYEQY
TRBV6-5 | ASSYFIRGEFNYGYT
TRBV5-6 | ASSLGGGHEQY
TRBV29-1 | SVESGELF
TRBV29-1 | SVITGGGNEQF
TRBV2 | ASSLTGELNQPQH
TRBV27 | ASRSGGRVTEAF
TRBV27 | ASSLSLGSPLH
TRBV14 | ASSQPREGLDEQF
TRBV18 | ASSPGTVAGPGEQY
TRBV7-8 | ASSSLGQNEKLF
TRBV7-8 | ASSLLAKGGTDTQN
TRBV5-1 | ASSLDGTAQETQY
TRBV7-6 | ASSLNRASTDTQY